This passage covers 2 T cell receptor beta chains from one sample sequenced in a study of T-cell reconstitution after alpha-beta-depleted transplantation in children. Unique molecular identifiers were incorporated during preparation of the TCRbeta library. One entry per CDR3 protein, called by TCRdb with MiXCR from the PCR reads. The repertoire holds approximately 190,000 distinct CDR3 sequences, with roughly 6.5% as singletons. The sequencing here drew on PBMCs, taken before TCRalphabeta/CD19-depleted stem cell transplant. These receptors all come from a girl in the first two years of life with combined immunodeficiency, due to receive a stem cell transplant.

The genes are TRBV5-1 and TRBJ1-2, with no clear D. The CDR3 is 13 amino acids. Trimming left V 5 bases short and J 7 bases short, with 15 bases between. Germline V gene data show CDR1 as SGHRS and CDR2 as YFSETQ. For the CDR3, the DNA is TGCGCCAGCAGTATTCACGAGAGCGGTGGCTACACCTTC. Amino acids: CASSIHESGGYTF.

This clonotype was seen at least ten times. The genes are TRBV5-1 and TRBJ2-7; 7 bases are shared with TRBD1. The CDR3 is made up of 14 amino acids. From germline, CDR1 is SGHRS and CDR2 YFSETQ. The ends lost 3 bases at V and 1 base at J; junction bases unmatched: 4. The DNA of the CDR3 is TGCGCCAGCAGCTATGACAGGGTATCCTACGAGCAGTACTTC. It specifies CASSYDRVSYEQYF.